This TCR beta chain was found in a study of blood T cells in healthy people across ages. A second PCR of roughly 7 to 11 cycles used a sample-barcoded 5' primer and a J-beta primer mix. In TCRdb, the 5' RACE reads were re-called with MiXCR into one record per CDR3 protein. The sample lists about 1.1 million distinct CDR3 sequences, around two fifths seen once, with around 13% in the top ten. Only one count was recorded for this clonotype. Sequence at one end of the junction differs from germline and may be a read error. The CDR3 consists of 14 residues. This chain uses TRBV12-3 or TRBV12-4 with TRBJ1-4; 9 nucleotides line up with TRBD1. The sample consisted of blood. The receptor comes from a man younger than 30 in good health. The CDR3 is CAGSRTGDFEKLFF. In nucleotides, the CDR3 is TGTGCCGGCAGCAGGACAGGGGATTTTGAAAAACTGTTTTTT.